This T cell receptor beta chain was sequenced in a study of beta chain features in type 1 diabetes. Findings and limits, study-wide: VDJ junctions in type 1 diabetes patients carried more deletions and fewer insertions. For Type 1 diabetes patients, all four CD4+ subsets carried TCRB CDR3s that were moderately but significantly shorter.

CDR1 and CDR2 (germline): LGHNA, YSLEER. The length of the CDR3 is 16 residues. V gave up 0 bases and J gave up 1 base; unmatched junction bases: 3. This clone has only a few counts. Its target is unknown. What was sequenced were expressed TCRB transcripts, since all of the isolated RNA had been reverse transcribed. Measured with immunoSEQ multiplex PCR; TCRdb has only the in-frame clones, and not every one. The data contain tens of thousands of clones, roughly 50% of them singletons. Material for sequencing was Tregs from blood. This receptor was identified in a woman between 40 and 55 years old with type 1 diabetes. The gene calls are TRBV4-3 and TRBJ1-2, with 9 nucleotides matching TRBD1. CDR3 coding DNA: TGCGCCAGCAGCCAAGAAACGGGACAGGGTAACTATGGCTACACCTTC. It specifies CASSQETGQGNYGYTF.